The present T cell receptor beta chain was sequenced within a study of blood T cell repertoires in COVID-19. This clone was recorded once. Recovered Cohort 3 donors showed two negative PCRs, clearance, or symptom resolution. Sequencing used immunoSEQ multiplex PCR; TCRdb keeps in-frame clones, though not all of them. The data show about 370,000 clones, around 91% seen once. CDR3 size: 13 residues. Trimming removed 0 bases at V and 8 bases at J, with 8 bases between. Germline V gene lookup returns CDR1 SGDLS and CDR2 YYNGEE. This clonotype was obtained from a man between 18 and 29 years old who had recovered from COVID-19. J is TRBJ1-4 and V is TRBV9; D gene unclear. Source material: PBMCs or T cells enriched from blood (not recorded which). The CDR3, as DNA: TGTGCCAGCAGCGTAGGGGTGGAGGAAAAACTGTTTTTT. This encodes CASSVGVEEKLFF. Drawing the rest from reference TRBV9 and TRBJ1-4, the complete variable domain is DSGVTQTPKHLITATGQRVTLRCSPRSGDLSVYWYQQSLDQGLQFLIQYYNGEERAKGNILERFSAQQFPDLHSELNLSSLELGDSALYFCASSVGVEEKLFFGSGTQLSVL.